These 20 T cell receptor beta chains share one sample of origin, sequenced in a study of T cells in Graves' hyperthyroidism and ophthalmopathy. TCR beta CDR3 regions were amplified from RNA. Initially, a first-round RT-PCR of the TCR CDR3 employed the HTBI primer set. MiXCR, run by TCRdb on the multiplex PCR reads, gives a single entry per CDR3 protein. The sample lists a few hundred thousand distinct CDR3 sequences; 15% to 18% were seen once. Sequencing input: blood. The receptors were sampled from a woman aged 25-40 years with Graves' hyperthyroidism.

The rearrangement links TRBV7-3 to TRBJ2-7, with 7 bases matching TRBD2. From germline, CDR1 is SGHTA and CDR2 FQGTGA. V dropped 2 bases and J dropped 6; count of bases not matched to a gene: 13. The CDR3 extends over 16 amino acids. This CDR3 reads CASSLGGDAGAAEQYF. The CDR3 DNA reads as TGTGCCAGCAGCTTAGGGGGGGACGCGGGAGCCGCCGAGCAGTACTTC.

In this sample, this clonotype turned up many times. The chain is built from TRBV7-9 and TRBJ2-1, with 7 bases aligning to TRBD1. This CDR3 has 14 amino acids. With 6 bases clipped from V and 5 bases from J, the junction kept 7 bases outside the gene matches. Germline CDR1 is SEHNR and CDR2 is FQNEAQ (reference sequence). This CDR3 reads CASRRQGLNNEQFF. The CDR3 nucleotides read TGTGCCAGCAGGCGACAGGGCTTAAACAATGAGCAGTTCTTC.

In this sample, this clonotype turned up many times. This rearrangement joins TRBV11-2 to TRBJ2-5; 8 nucleotides agree with TRBD1. After removal of 4 bases from V and 5 bases from J, the junction contained 3 bases not matched to a gene. Germline CDR1 SGHAT, CDR2 FQNNGV. This CDR3 has 13 residues. In DNA, the CDR3 is TGTGCCAGCAGCTCATGGACAGGGGAGACCCAGTACTTC. As protein: CASSSWTGETQYF.

This clonotype was observed many times. V and J are TRBV4-1 and TRBJ2-7, with 10 positions matching TRBD2. The CDR3 runs 16 residues. CDR1 and CDR2 (germline): MGHRA, YSYEKL. J was trimmed by 6 bases and V by 5 bases; bases with no gene match: 13. The CDR3 region has the DNA TGCGCCAGCAGCGAAAAAATTAGCGGGAGGAGCGGCGAGCAGTACTTC. This sequence encodes CASSEKISGRSGEQYF.

At least ten counts were recorded for this clonotype. The gene calls are TRBV15 and TRBJ1-1; tentatively, D is TRBD1 (5 bases). CDR3 length: 13 residues. V lost 3 bases and J lost 5, with 10 bases in between. CDR1 is LNHNV, CDR2 YYDKDF, per germline (reference sequence). The CDR3 nucleotides are TGTGCCACCAGCAGCCGCAGGGATACTGAAGCTTTCTTT. Protein product: CATSSRRDTEAFF.

This clonotype was seen many times. V usage is TRBV18 and J usage is TRBJ2-3, with D unclear. CDR3 length: 16 residues. V dropped 0 bases and J dropped 3 bases, with 13 bases sitting between them. Germline V gene data show CDR1 as KGHSH and CDR2 as LQKENI. The CDR3 DNA sequence: TGTGCCAGCTCACCACCGCTCCAGGTCGTAACAGATACGCAGTATTTT. Its protein is CASSPPLQVVTDTQYF.

Here the CDR3 reads CATSESGDFSYGYTF. The CDR3 region has the DNA TGTGCCACCAGTGAGTCGGGGGATTTCAGCTATGGCTACACCTTC. V and J are TRBV24-1 and TRBJ1-2, with D maybe TRBD1 (5 bases). The V and J ends lost 4 bases and 4 bases respectively, with 15 bases between them. The CDR3 loop spans 15 amino acids. Germline V gene data show CDR1 as KGHDR and CDR2 as SFDVKD.

About this clonotype: One junction end disagrees with the germline gene, perhaps due to a read error. The chain carries TRBV6-1 and TRBJ2-2; perhaps TRBD1 as D (6 bases). Germline V gene lookup returns CDR1 MNHNS and CDR2 SASEGT. The CDR3 spans 14 residues. CDR3 amino acids: CASSRDTNIGELFF. For the CDR3, the DNA is TGTGCCAGCAGTAGGGACACCAACATCGGGGAGCTGTTTTTT.

V usage is TRBV20-1 and J usage is TRBJ1-1; D possibly corresponds to TRBD1 (5 bases). CDR3 length: 13 amino acids. CDR1 is DFQATT and CDR2 is SNEGSKA in the germline V gene (reference sequence). V shed 2 bases and J shed 6 bases, with 13 bases lying between them. The DNA for the CDR3 is TGCAGTGCTAGAATCGCCGGGGACGCTGAAGCTTTCTTT. Residues: CSARIAGDAEAFF.

This clonotype was detected only a few times. This chain joins TRBV7-9 and TRBJ1-4; 9 bases map to TRBD1. The V and J ends lost 5 bases and 7 bases, in that order; junction bases with no gene match: 17. The CDR3 length is 18 residues. Germline values: CDR1 SEHNR, CDR2 FQNEAQ (reference sequence). The CDR3: CASSPRGAGQGFSEKLFF. The DNA of the CDR3 is TGTGCCAGCAGCCCTAGAGGAGCGGGACAGGGATTTAGTGAAAAACTGTTTTTT.

This clonotype appeared many times. The chain recombines TRBV28 with TRBJ1-4; no clear D gene. Germline CDR1 and CDR2: MDHEN and SYDVKM. The CDR3 length is 11 residues. V was pared by 3 bases and J by 7 bases, with 3 bases between. CDR3 bases: TGTGCCAGCAGTTTTGCTGAAAAACTGTTTTTT. It is translated as CASSFAEKLFF.

This clonotype was picked up many times. This rearrangement joins TRBV28 to TRBJ2-5, with no clear D. V gave up 6 bases and J gave up 2 bases, with 16 bases separating them. Germline-derived CDR1 and CDR2 are MDHEN and SYDVKM. The CDR3 has 15 amino acids. The CDR3 here is CASSAVVVAQETQYF. CDR3 DNA: TGTGCCAGCAGCGCGGTTGTAGTAGCTCAAGAGACCCAGTACTTC. The entire variable domain, with the rest obtained from reference TRBV28 and TRBJ2-5, is as follows: DVKVTQSSRYLVKRTGEKVFLECVQDMDHENMFWYRQDPGLGLRLIYFSYDVKMKEKGDIPEGYSVSREKKERFSLILESASTNQTSMYLCASSAVVVAQETQYFGPGTRLLVL.

This clonotype was detected many times. This chain links TRBV20-1 with TRBJ2-3; tentatively, D is TRBD2 (5 bases). Looked up from germline, CDR1 is DFQATT and CDR2 is SNEGSKA (reference sequence). The CDR3 covers 15 residues. The V and J ends lost 5 bases and 3 bases respectively, with 18 bases between them. The CDR3: CSAEDGAETTDTQYF. For the CDR3, the DNA is TGCAGTGCTGAAGACGGAGCGGAGACTACAGATACGCAGTATTTT.

CDR3 region: CASSLGGDTAKNIQYF. As DNA, the CDR3 is TGTGCCAGCAGCTTAGGGGGGGATACGGCCAAAAACATTCAGTACTTC. V usage is TRBV11-2 and J usage is TRBJ2-4; weak D call: TRBD2 (6 bases). Germline-derived CDR1 and CDR2 are SGHAT and FQNNGV. The germline V and J ends were trimmed by 1 base and 1 base, with 11 bases remaining between them. The CDR3 is 16 amino acids.

The sample holds a few counts of this clonotype. The chain uses TRBV30 and TRBJ2-7; TRBD1 matches 8 bases. From germline, CDR1 is GTSNPN and CDR2 SVGIG (reference sequence). The length of the CDR3 is 14 residues. Losses at the gene ends were 3 bases for V and 9 bases for J; bases not matched to a gene: 13. The CDR3 is CAWSLPGTGLWQYF. CDR3 bases: TGTGCCTGGAGCCTACCCGGGACAGGCCTTTGGCAGTACTTC.

The chain couples TRBV7-9 to TRBJ2-1; 7 nucleotides match TRBD2. There are 13 residues in the CDR3. V trimming: 2 bases; J trimming: 9 bases; junction bases outside the gene matches: 4. The V gene's germline CDR1 is SEHNR and CDR2 FQNEAQ (reference sequence). Here the CDR3 reads CASSLTERGEQFF. CDR3 DNA sequence: TGTGCCAGCAGCTTAACAGAGCGGGGTGAGCAGTTCTTC.

This clonotype was seen a handful of times. The chain carries TRBV6-5 and TRBJ2-4; D possibly corresponds to TRBD1 (6 bases). Germline V gives CDR1 MNHEY, CDR2 SVGAGI. The V end was cut by 3 bases, the J end by 8 bases, with 14 bases between. There are 14 residues in the CDR3. The DNA for the CDR3 is TGTGCCAGCAGTTATACCCGGGACACGGACATTCAGTACTTC. Encoded protein: CASSYTRDTDIQYF.

This clonotype has a count of ten or more. The rearrangement links TRBV9 to TRBJ2-5; 7 bases are shared with TRBD1. J lost 2 bases, V lost 3 bases, and 1 base had no gene match. The CDR3 has 13 residues. Per germline, CDR1 SGDLS and CDR2 YYNGEE. In DNA form, the CDR3 reads TGTGCCAGCAGCGGGGGACAGCAAGAGACCCAGTACTTC. Protein: CASSGGQQETQYF.

This clonotype was recorded many times. V gene TRBV5-1 combines with J gene TRBJ2-1; 14 nucleotides agree with TRBD2. With V trimmed by 7 bases and J by 9 bases, 3 bases remained unmatched. Germline V gene sequence: CDR1 SGHRS, CDR2 YFSETQ. The CDR3 is 13 residues long. CDR3 nucleotide sequence: TGCGCCAGCCACGGGACTAGCGGGAGTGAGCAGTTCTTC. Its protein product is CASHGTSGSEQFF.

This clonotype turned up a few times. The rearrangement links TRBV7-2 to TRBJ2-7; D gene unclear. The CDR3 sequence is 13 residues long. The V and J ends lost 2 bases and 7 bases respectively, with 12 bases between them. The germline V gene encodes CDR1 SGHTA and CDR2 FQGNSA. CDR3 sequence: CASSLKSRREQYF. In nucleotides, the CDR3 is TGTGCCAGCAGCTTAAAAAGCCGCAGGGAGCAGTACTTC.